What follows is one TCR beta chain and its context. Other DNA sequences within the sample encode an identical CDR3. The sample originates from a study of blood T cell repertoires in COVID-19. Overall study: Whether acute or convalescent, the COVID-19 samples came from the United States, Italy and Spain. In each case, the material was cDNA or gDNA derived from T cells, B-cell-depleted T cells, or PBMCs.

Authors' data handling: Quantification of nucleated cells was approximated via reference gene primer amplification. Sequencing used immunoSEQ multiplex PCR; TCRdb keeps in-frame clones, though not all of them. From that table come the V and J calls and clone size; the DNA was used to work out D and trimming. The sample holds hundreds of thousands of clones, approximately 91% seen once. The CDR3 extends over 13 amino acids. CDR1 is KGHSH and CDR2 is LQKENI in the germline V gene. The ends were cut back, 2 bases at V and 4 bases at J, with 8 bases in the middle. Patients in Seattle were enrolled during active infection, then followed longitudinally.

The rearrangement links TRBV18 to TRBJ1-2; D uncertain. This receptor was taken from a woman aged 70-85 years with COVID-19, enrolled during active disease. Material for sequencing was peripheral blood. The CDR3: CASSPTGGYGYTF. In DNA form, the CDR3 reads TGTGCCAGCTCACCAACGGGAGGCTATGGCTACACCTTC.